Below, 22 T cell receptor beta chains from the same sample are listed, as sequenced in a study of blood T cell repertoires in COVID-19 (TCRdb year 2020). The method behind the library was the immunoSEQ multiplex PCR assay. Not all clones reach the TCRdb copy of this immuneACCESS table, which keeps in-frame sequences only. Checked studies attribute under half of the gap to unresolved V genes and leave the rest unexplained. In all, the sample holds some 150,000 clones, and 75% to 90% of those were seen once. The top ten clones comprise under 3.5% of the sample. Sequencing was carried out using peripheral blood. The source of these receptors is a woman aged 55-69 years with active COVID-19.

CDR3 sequence: CASSTTSGSAQETQYF. The CDR3 DNA follows: TGTGCCAGCTCAACCACTAGCGGGAGTGCCCAAGAGACCCAGTACTTC. The rearrangement uses TRBV18 and TRBJ2-5; TRBD2 matches at 11 bases. Germline V CDR1 and CDR2: KGHSH, LQKENI. V shed 5 bases, J shed 1 base, and the junction held 6 bases outside the gene matches. This CDR3 is built from 16 residues.

A word on this clone: Germline is not matched at one junction end, which may reflect a read error. V and J are TRBV11-2 and TRBJ1-2, with a possible D match to TRBD1 (6 bases). The CDR3 is made up of 12 amino acids. CDR1 and CDR2 (germline): SGHAT, FQNNGV. The CDR3 region is CASGGRNYGYAF. DNA for the CDR3: TGTGCCTCGGGGGGGCGAAACTATGGCTACGCCTTC.

The chain uses TRBV5-1 and TRBJ1-1, with TRBD1 as a possible D gene (5 bases). The ends were cut back, 2 bases at V and 4 bases at J, with 9 bases in the middle. Germline lookup yields CDR1 SGHRS and CDR2 YFSETQ. The CDR3 runs to 13 residues. The CDR3 DNA reads as TGCGCCAGCAGCTTCGGGGGGACCACTGAAGCTTTCTTT. Encoded protein: CASSFGGTTEAFF.

The V and J genes are TRBV9 and TRBJ1-6; no clear D gene. Germline assignment: CDR1 SGDLS and CDR2 YYNGEE. The V gene lost 1 base and the J gene lost 7 bases, with 9 bases spanning the gap. CDR3 length: 14 residues. CDR3 sequence: CASSVLEENSPLHF. CDR3 DNA: TGTGCCAGCAGCGTACTGGAGGAAAATTCACCCCTCCACTTT.

This sequence joins TRBV4-2 and TRBJ1-1, with 7 bases aligning to TRBD1. Germline CDR1 LGHNA, CDR2 YNFKEQ. This CDR3 has 18 residues. V was clipped by 0 bases and J by 4 bases; unmatched bases: 14. The CDR3 sequence: CASSQDPNRGDRATEAFF. In nucleotides, the CDR3 is TGTGCCAGCAGCCAAGATCCGAACAGGGGCGATCGTGCCACTGAAGCTTTCTTT.

The CDR3 region has the DNA TGTGCCAGCAGTAGGGGACTAAACAATGAGCAGTTCTTC. Translating it yields CASSRGLNNEQFF. The V call is TRBV28, the J call TRBJ2-1; TRBD2 matches at 7 bases. This CDR3 is 13 amino acids long. CDR1 is MDHEN, CDR2 SYDVKM, per germline. The J segment lost 5 bases and the V segment lost 5 bases, leaving 3 bases of the junction unmatched.

This chain links TRBV7-9 with TRBJ2-3; D is unclear. This CDR3 comprises 13 residues. V gave up 4 bases and J gave up 7 bases, with 12 bases separating them. The germline V gene has CDR1 SEHNR and CDR2 FQNEAQ (reference sequence). The CDR3 is CASSSTDTNTQYF. The CDR3 DNA sequence: TGTGCCAGCAGCTCCACAGACACCAATACGCAGTATTTT.

This chain links TRBV7-9 with TRBJ2-2, with 12 bases matching TRBD2. The length of the CDR3 is 19 residues. The germline V gene has CDR1 SEHNR and CDR2 FQNEAQ (reference sequence). The junction had 10 bases not matched to a gene; V was cut back by 5 bases and J by 0 bases. The CDR3 loop is CASSPTGTSGPANTGELFF. DNA for the CDR3: TGTGCCAGCAGCCCGACCGGGACTAGCGGGCCCGCGAACACCGGGGAGCTGTTTTTT.

The rearrangement joins TRBV29-1 to TRBJ1-1; D may be TRBD1 (6 bases). The germline gives CDR1 SQVTM, CDR2 ANQGSEA. With 4 bases removed from V and 11 bases from J, the gap between germline ends came to 11 bases. The CDR3 loop spans 10 amino acids. The CDR3 region is CSVAGAGAFF. The CDR3 coding sequence is TGCAGCGTTGCAGGGGCAGGTGCTTTCTTT.

The CDR3 loop is CASSLAGRSNQPQHF. The CDR3 DNA is TGTGCCAGCAGTTTGGCGGGGAGGAGCAATCAGCCCCAGCATTTT. V and J are TRBV27 and TRBJ1-5; no firm D call. Per germline, CDR1 MNHEY and CDR2 SMNVEV (reference sequence). This CDR3 comprises 15 residues. Trimming cost V 3 bases and J 1 base, with 10 bases left between them.

This clone was counted a single time. In DNA form, the CDR3 reads TGTGCCAGAAGCTTGGCCAGCCAGGGGTGGGGCGAGCAGTACTTC. Its protein product is CARSLASQGWGEQYF. The V call is TRBV5-3, the J call TRBJ2-7; a possible D gene is TRBD1 (6 bases). TRBV5-3 is sorted into the ORF group, with uncertain function. The CDR3 loop spans 15 amino acids. With 0 bases removed from V and 6 bases from J, the gap between germline ends came to 16 bases.

The chain carries TRBV6-1 and TRBJ1-2; D gene unclear. The V end lost 1 base, the J end lost 8 bases, and 17 bases lay between the germline ends. The CDR3 runs 15 residues. Germline V gene sequence: CDR1 MNHNS, CDR2 SASEGT. For the CDR3, the DNA is TGTGCCAGCAGTGAAGTGTCAGCGATTGGGAGGGGCTACACCTTC. Translation: CASSEVSAIGRGYTF.

V and J are TRBV15 and TRBJ2-7; 7 bases align to TRBD1. V lost 2 bases, J lost 1 base, and 5 bases stayed unmatched. Looked up from germline, CDR1 is LNHNV and CDR2 is YYDKDF (reference sequence). The CDR3 is made up of 15 amino acids. The CDR3 spells CATSRPGTASYEQYF. The CDR3 bases are TGTGCCACCAGCAGACCCGGGACAGCATCCTACGAGCAGTACTTC.

The J gene is TRBJ2-1, the V gene TRBV11-2, with TRBD2 matching 7 bases. CDR3 size: 15 residues. Trimming took 5 bases from V and 5 from J; bases not matched to a gene: 9. Germline-derived CDR1 and CDR2 are SGHAT and FQNNGV. The CDR3 region has the DNA TGTGCCAGCAGCGCTCGACTAGCAGCCAACAATGAGCAGTTCTTC. The encoded protein is CASSARLAANNEQFF.

This clone has a single count. The chain links TRBV27 to TRBJ2-1; 11 bases map to TRBD1. V was pared by 4 bases and J by 10 bases, with 6 bases of the junction left unmatched. This CDR3 contains 14 residues. Germline CDR1 MNHEY, CDR2 SMNVEV (reference sequence). CDR3 region: CASSSGQGEFEQFF. In nucleotides, the CDR3 is TGTGCCAGCAGTTCGGGACAGGGGGAATTCGAGCAGTTCTTC.

This chain connects TRBV9 to TRBJ2-3; perhaps TRBD2 as D (6 bases). Trimming took off 4 bases at V and 6 bases at J, with 12 bases between the two ends. This CDR3 has 13 amino acids. Germline lookup yields CDR1 SGDLS and CDR2 YYNGEE. As DNA, the CDR3 is TGTGCCAGCAGCTGGGACTGGAAGGATACGCAGTATTTT. It translates to CASSWDWKDTQYF.

CDR3 DNA sequence: TGTGCCAGCTCTTCTAGGGGCGAACTCTACGAGCAGTACTTC. Translation: CASSSRGELYEQYF. The chain has TRBV18 and TRBJ2-7; TRBD1 might be the D (5 bases). The germline V and J ends were trimmed by 6 bases and 3 bases, with 15 bases remaining between them. Germline assignment: CDR1 KGHSH and CDR2 LQKENI. The CDR3 consists of 14 residues.

Of note for this clone: Without the conserved terminal phenylalanine or tryptophan, this CDR3 likely stems from a read error. The limits of the CDR3 on the DNA are not certain, so only TCRdb's listed CDR3 is given. The genes are TRBV6-2 or TRBV6-3 and TRBJ1-1; the DNA was not used to check the table's D call, TRBD1. The CDR3 is 13 residues long, ends included. In germline, CDR1 is MNHEY, CDR2 SVGEGT. CDR3 sequence reads: CASSPQGTLKLSL.

J is TRBJ1-5 and V is TRBV24-1; the D gene is possibly TRBD1 (5 bases). Germline V gene data show CDR1 as KGHDR and CDR2 as SFDVKD. The CDR3 extends over 11 amino acids. The V gene lost 9 bases and the J gene lost 9 bases, with 11 bases spanning the gap. The CDR3 DNA sequence: TGTGCCACCCCTTTGGGGGGGCCCCAGCATTTT. This sequence encodes CATPLGGPQHF.

As DNA, the CDR3 is TGTGCCAGCAGTGACGACCCCAGGGACACTGAAGCTTTCTTT. Protein sequence: CASSDDPRDTEAFF. This chain links TRBV6-4 with TRBJ1-1; D might be TRBD1 (5 bases). With 2 bases removed from V and 3 bases from J, the gap between germline ends came to 10 bases. CDR1 and CDR2 from the germline V gene are MRHNA and SNTAGT. The CDR3 is 14 amino acids.

The chain is built from TRBV4-1 and TRBJ2-1; no firm D call. Germline V gives CDR1 MGHRA, CDR2 YSYEKL. The CDR3 extends over 13 amino acids. The germline V and J ends were trimmed by 3 bases and 7 bases, with 10 bases remaining between them. In nucleotides, the CDR3 is TGCGCCAGCAGCCAGGTGCGTTGGAATGAGCAGTTCTTC. It specifies CASSQVRWNEQFF.

The gene calls are TRBV29-1 and TRBJ1-2, with 8 bases that match TRBD1. The germline gives CDR1 SQVTM, CDR2 ANQGSEA. V shed 1 base and J 2 bases; nucleotides not matched to a gene: 0. The CDR3 has 13 amino acids. The DNA for the CDR3 is TGCAGCGTTGAAGGGACAGGGAACTATGGCTACACCTTC. Translation gives CSVEGTGNYGYTF.